The rows below give T cell receptor beta chains drawn from one sample of a study of CD8+CD57+ T cells in acquired aplastic anemia. TCRdb re-called the reads through MiXCR, storing one row per CDR3 protein. Among 400,000 to 600,000 distinct CDR3 sequences listed, approximately 32% were seen once. Sequencing input: sorted CD4+, CD8+, or CD8+CD57+ T cells (not recorded which) from PBMCs. These receptors all stem from a human donor with aplastic anemia. Each CDR3 is given with its conserved first and last residue. D genes are given only for firm matches. Part of the rows lack a size; the others show once, few, many or a class for expanded clones.

TRBD1,-,TRBJ1-2,TRBV2,CATADRVHGYTF,TGTGCCACTGCGGACAGGGTACATGGCTACACCTTC
TRBD2,many,TRBJ2-4,TRBV2,CASSSGLAGASSAYF,TGTGCCAGCAGTTCAGGACTAGCGGGAGCTTCGTCGGCGTACTTC
-,-,TRBJ1-1,TRBV20-1,CSASMGDTGINTEAFF,TGCAGTGCTAGTATGGGGGACACCGGCATCAACACTGAAGCTTTCTTT
-,-,TRBJ2-2,TRBV11-3,CASSPWAGNTGELFF,TGTGCCAGCAGCCCCTGGGCTGGGAACACCGGGGAGCTGTTTTTT
-,many,TRBJ2-5,TRBV2,CASSRLEETQYF,TGTGCCAGCAGCCGACTAGAGGAGACCCAGTACTTC
-,once,TRBJ1-2,TRBV24-1,CATCVRGFGYTF,TGTGCCACCTGTGTTAGGGGGTTTGGCTACACCTTC
TRBD2,once,TRBJ2-2,TRBV20-1,CSDWTSGTGELFF,TGCAGTGATTGGACTAGCGGGACCGGGGAGCTGTTTTTT
-,-,TRBJ1-2,TRBV15,CATSRDRMAEAAVF,TGTGCCACCAGCAGAGATAGAATGGCTGAGGCGGCTGTCTTC
-,-,TRBJ2-3,TRBV7-6,CASNLGQDTQYF,TGTGCCAGCAACTTAGGGCAGGATACGCAGTATTTT
-,many,TRBJ2-1,TRBV7-2,CASSLTLEQFF,TGTGCCAGCAGCTTAACATTGGAGCAGTTCTTC
TRBD1,few,TRBJ2-7,TRBV2,CASPGRDRDYEQYF,TGTGCCAGCCCTGGCAGGGACAGGGACTACGAGCAGTACTTC
-,many,TRBJ2-1,TRBV15,CATSRDLAGEQFF,TGTGCCACCAGCAGAGATCTAGCAGGCGAGCAGTTCTTC
-,-,TRBJ2-1,TRBV10-3,CAIRQGGDNEQFF,TGTGCCATCCGACAAGGGGGGGACAATGAGCAGTTCTTC
-,-,TRBJ1-6,TRBV29-1,CSVEDQGLRSPLHF,TGCAGCGTTGAAGATCAGGGGTTGCGATCACCCCTCCACTTT
-,-,TRBJ2-3,TRBV29-1,CSAASMGSGDTQYF,TGCAGCGCCGCGTCCATGGGGTCGGGAGATACGCAGTATTTT
-,-,TRBJ2-2,TRBV20-1,CSASPGAAHGELFF,TGCAGTGCTAGCCCTGGGGCGGCCCACGGGGAGCTGTTTTTT
TRBD1,few,TRBJ2-7,TRBV9,CAKAAWTGGYEQYF,TGTGCCAAAGCCGCATGGACAGGGGGCTACGAGCAGTACTTC
TRBD1,-,TRBJ2-1,TRBV7-7,CASSLVGQGDNEQFF,TGTGCTAGCAGCTTGGTAGGACAGGGGGATAATGAGCAGTTCTTC
-,many,TRBJ2-3,TRBV7-3,CASSFAMGTQYF,TGTGCCAGCAGCTTCGCGATGGGTACGCAGTATTTT
-,many,TRBJ1-5,TRBV7-2,CASSLVGGNQPQHF,TGTGCCAGCAGCTTAGTGGGTGGCAATCAGCCCCAGCATTTT
TRBD1,-,TRBJ2-2,TRBV29-1,CSVGTRMGQTNTGELFF,TGCAGCGTGGGGACCCGAATGGGACAGACGAACACCGGGGAGCTGTTTTTT
-,-,TRBJ2-3,TRBV20-1,CSATLARGTDTQYF,TGCAGTGCTACTCTAGCGCGGGGCACAGATACGCAGTATTTT
TRBD2,many,TRBJ2-2,TRBV24-1,CATSEPGLAGGSGELFF,TGTGCCACCAGTGAACCCGGACTAGCGGGAGGATCCGGGGAGCTGTTTTTT
-,many,TRBJ1-6,TRBV7-2,CASSPGLANSPLHF,TGTGCCAGCAGCCCTGGACTGGCTAATTCACCCCTCCACTTT
-,few,TRBJ1-2,TRBV5-5,CASSFQGQVGYTF,TGTGCCAGCAGCTTTCAGGGTCAAGTTGGCTACACCTTC
TRBD1,many,TRBJ2-7,TRBV24-1,CATSDPDRGPSEQYF,TGTGCCACCAGTGACCCGGACAGGGGGCCATCGGAGCAGTACTTC
-,few,TRBJ2-7,TRBV24-1,CATSEDHYEQYF,TGTGCCACCAGTGAAGACCACTACGAGCAGTACTTC
TRBD1,-,TRBJ1-1,TRBV7-8,CASSLRTGGEAFF,TGTGCCAGCAGCCTCCGGACAGGCGGTGAAGCTTTCTTT